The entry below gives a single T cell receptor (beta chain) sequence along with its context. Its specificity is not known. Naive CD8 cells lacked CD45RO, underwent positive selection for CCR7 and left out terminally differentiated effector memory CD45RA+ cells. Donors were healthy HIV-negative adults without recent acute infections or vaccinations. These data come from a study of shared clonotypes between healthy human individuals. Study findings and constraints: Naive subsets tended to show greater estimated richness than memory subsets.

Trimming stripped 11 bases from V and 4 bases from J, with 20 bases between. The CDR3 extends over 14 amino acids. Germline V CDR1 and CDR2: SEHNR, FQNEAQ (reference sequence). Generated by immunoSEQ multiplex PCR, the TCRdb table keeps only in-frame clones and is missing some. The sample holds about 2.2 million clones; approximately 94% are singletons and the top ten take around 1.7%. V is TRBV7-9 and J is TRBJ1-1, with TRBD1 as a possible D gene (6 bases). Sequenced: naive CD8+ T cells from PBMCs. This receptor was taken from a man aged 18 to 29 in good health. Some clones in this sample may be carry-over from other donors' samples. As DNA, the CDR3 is TGTGCCGCTCGAACGTCAGGGGAGAGCACTGAAGCTTTCTTT. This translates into CAARTSGESTEAFF.